Listed below are T cell receptor beta chains from one sample, sequenced in a study of T-cell memory formation after mild COVID-19. TCRdb reanalysed the 5' RACE reads using MiXCR and keeps one entry per CDR3 protein. The sample holds about 470,000 distinct CDR3 sequences, approximately 25% seen once. Sequenced material: PBMCs or a T cell subset sorted from them (not recorded which). The receptors originated from an adult woman who had mild COVID-19 (a few samples of this study predate the infection). Cell type and time point are not known. The CDR3 runs from the conserved cysteine through the conserved F or W. The D gene is left open where the match is weak. Not all rows give a size; the values are once, few, many and, for expanded clones, a class.

d_gene,j_gene,v_gene,abundance,CDR3aa,CDR3nt
.,TRBJ2-1,TRBV7-3,.,CASSFNSAYNEQFF,TGTGCCAGCAGCTTCAATAGCGCCTACAATGAGCAGTTCTTC
.,TRBJ2-7,TRBV3-1,few,CARWRSYGGEQYF,TGTGCCAGGTGGCGGAGCTACGGAGGGGAGCAGTACTTC
TRBD1,TRBJ2-7,TRBV24-1,.,CATSDPIGQGNPHEQYF,TGTGCCACCAGTGATCCGATAGGACAGGGGAATCCCCACGAGCAGTACTTC
TRBD1,TRBJ2-7,TRBV29-1,few,CSARQGALPLRDEQYF,TGCAGCGCCCGACAGGGGGCTCTGCCTCTACGGGACGAGCAGTACTTC
TRBD2,TRBJ2-7,TRBV6-2/TRBV6-3,few,CASSYPSGGPFGDEQYF,TGTGCCAGCAGTTACCCCTCGGGGGGGCCCTTTGGGGACGAGCAGTACTTC
.,TRBJ1-1,TRBV11-2,.,CASSFSGAAFF,TGTGCCAGCAGCTTCTCGGGGGCGGCTTTCTTT
TRBD1,TRBJ1-5,TRBV6-6,few,CASRSIQGNQPQHF,TGTGCCAGCAGGAGCATACAGGGGAACCAGCCCCAGCATTTT
.,TRBJ1-4,TRBV12-3/TRBV12-4,.,CASSFRPGKEKLFF,TGTGCCAGCAGTTTTCGGCCAGGGAAGGAAAAACTGTTTTTT
TRBD1,TRBJ2-7,TRBV12-3/TRBV12-4,.,CASSFSGQRVYEQYF,TGTGCCAGCAGTTTCTCGGGACAGAGGGTTTACGAGCAGTACTTC
TRBD2,TRBJ2-1,TRBV3-1,.,CASATYGGGITEVEQFF,TGTGCCAGCGCAACCTATGGCGGGGGGATAACGGAGGTTGAGCAGTTCTTC
.,TRBJ2-1,TRBV5-1,few,CASSTMTDLNEQFF,TGCGCCAGCAGTACGATGACCGACCTCAATGAGCAGTTCTTC
TRBD1,TRBJ1-2,TRBV9,.,CASSVRPTQGTGDVGLGGYTF,TGTGCCAGCAGCGTACGTCCTACCCAAGGGACAGGAGACGTCGGACTGGGTGGCTACACCTTC
.,TRBJ2-7,TRBV6-2/TRBV6-3,.,CASSYGRFEQYF,TGTGCCAGCAGTTACGGGAGATTCGAGCAGTACTTC
.,TRBJ2-5,TRBV5-1,.,CASSLAGTQETQYF,TGCGCCAGCAGCTTAGCAGGGACCCAAGAGACCCAGTACTTC
.,TRBJ2-2,TRBV6-6,.,CASSKLSQGNGELFF,TGTGCCAGCAGCAAACTTTCCCAGGGGAACGGGGAGCTGTTTTTT
.,TRBJ1-6,TRBV12-3/TRBV12-4,.,CASRPRGDYNSPLHF,TGTGCCAGCCGCCCGCGGGGCGATTATAATTCACCCCTCCACTTT
TRBD2,TRBJ2-3,TRBV14,.,CASRRSGGATDTQYF,TGTGCCAGCAGACGGAGCGGGGGGGCAACAGATACGCAGTATTTT